This entry features one T cell receptor beta chain sequence. The CDR3 sequence is 17 residues long. Germline V gene sequence: CDR1 MNHNS, CDR2 SASEGT. Trimming took off 0 bases at V and 3 bases at J, with 17 bases between the two ends. Individuals with alopecia areata gave both lesional scalp punch biopsies and peripheral blood for collection. Cell sorting was applied to PBMCs, and CD4+ and CD8+ T cells were collected. As the sequencing template, cDNA was produced by extracting RNA and reverse transcribing it. Using immunoSEQ multiplex PCR, the repertoire was profiled, and TCRdb retains in-frame clones only, with some absent. In the table there are hundreds of thousands of clones, about two thirds of which are singletons. The sample comes from a study of CD8+ T cells in alopecia areata. Study background: Treatment with tofacitinib (6 to 18 months) was followed by 6 months off drug.

The rearrangement uses TRBV6-1 and TRBJ1-2; D is undetermined. Sample: CD4+ T cells sorted from blood, taken at week 0. This TCR derives from a human donor with alopecia areata. The chain's CDR3 is CASSEAWQVLDYYGYTF. For the CDR3, the DNA is TGTGCCAGCAGTGAAGCTTGGCAGGTCCTGGACTACTATGGCTACACCTTC.